This T cell receptor (beta chain) emerged from a study of metastatic and nonmetastatic thyroid tumors. Each patient came to thyroid surgery without any prior treatment (of any kind). TCRdb re-clonotyped the PCR reads through MiXCR. This table has over 6,500 clones, roughly 27% appearing once. The CDR3 runs 13 residues. Germline V gene lookup returns CDR1 SGHVS and CDR2 FQNEAQ. This clone has just a few counts. This chain joins TRBV7-8 and TRBJ1-6; D not certain. Sequenced: tumor tissue. The receptor was derived from a female donor with papillary thyroid cancer or a benign thyroid nodule (not recorded which). Some clones in this sample may be carry-over from other donors' samples. This CDR3 is CAARAGINSPLHF. In DNA form, the CDR3 reads TGTGCGGCCCGGGCCGGGATTAATTCACCCCTCCACTTT.